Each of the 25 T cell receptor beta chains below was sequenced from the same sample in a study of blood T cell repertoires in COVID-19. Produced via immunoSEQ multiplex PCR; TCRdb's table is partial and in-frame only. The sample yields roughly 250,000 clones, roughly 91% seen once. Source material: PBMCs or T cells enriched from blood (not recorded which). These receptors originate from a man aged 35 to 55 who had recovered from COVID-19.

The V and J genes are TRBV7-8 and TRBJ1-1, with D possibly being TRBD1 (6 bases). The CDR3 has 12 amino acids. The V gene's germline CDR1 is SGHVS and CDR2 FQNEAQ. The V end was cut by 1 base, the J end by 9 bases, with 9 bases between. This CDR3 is CASSLVRDKAFF. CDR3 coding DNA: TGTGCCAGCAGCTTAGTCAGGGACAAAGCTTTCTTT.

CDR3 sequence (DNA): TGTGCCAGCAGGCGCCGGGGGGGCAACACTGAAGCTTTCTTT. Amino acid sequence: CASRRRGGNTEAFF. The genes are TRBV7-2 and TRBJ1-1; D might be TRBD1 (6 bases). This CDR3 is 14 amino acids long. CDR1 and CDR2 from the germline V gene are SGHTA and FQGNSA. Trimming took 6 bases from V and 2 from J, leaving 13 bases between them.

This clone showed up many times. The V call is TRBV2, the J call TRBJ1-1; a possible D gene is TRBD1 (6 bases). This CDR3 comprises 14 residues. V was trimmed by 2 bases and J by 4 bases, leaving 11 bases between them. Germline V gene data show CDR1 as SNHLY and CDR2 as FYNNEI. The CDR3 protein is CASSELKGGTEAFF. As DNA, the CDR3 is TGTGCCAGCAGTGAACTAAAAGGGGGCACTGAAGCTTTCTTT.

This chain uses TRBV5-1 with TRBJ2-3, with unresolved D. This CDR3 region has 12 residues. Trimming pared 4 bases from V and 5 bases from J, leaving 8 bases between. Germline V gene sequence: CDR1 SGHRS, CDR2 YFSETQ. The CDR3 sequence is CASSHLGDTQYF. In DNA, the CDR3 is TGCGCCAGCAGCCACCTAGGAGATACGCAGTATTTT.

DNA of the CDR3: TGCGCCAGCAGCCCAAACACAGGGAACACTGAAGCTTTCTTT. Translated: CASSPNTGNTEAFF. The V and J genes are TRBV5-1 and TRBJ1-1; D possibly corresponds to TRBD1 (5 bases). V dropped 4 bases and J dropped 1 base, with 11 bases sitting between them. The CDR3 runs 14 residues. Germline V gene sequence: CDR1 SGHRS, CDR2 YFSETQ.

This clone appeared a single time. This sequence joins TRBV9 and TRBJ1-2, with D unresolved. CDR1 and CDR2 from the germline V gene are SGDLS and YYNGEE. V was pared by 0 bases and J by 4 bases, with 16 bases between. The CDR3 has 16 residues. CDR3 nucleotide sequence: TGTGCCAGCAGCGTAGTAGTCCGGGATCCGGGCTATGGCTACACCTTC. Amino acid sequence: CASSVVVRDPGYGYTF.

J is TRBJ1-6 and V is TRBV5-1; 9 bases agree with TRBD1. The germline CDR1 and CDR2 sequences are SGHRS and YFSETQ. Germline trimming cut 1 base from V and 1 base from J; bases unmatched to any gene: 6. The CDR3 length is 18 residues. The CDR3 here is CASSLKGTGKSYNSPLHF. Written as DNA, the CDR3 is TGCGCCAGCAGCTTGAAAGGGACAGGGAAATCCTATAATTCACCCCTCCACTTT.

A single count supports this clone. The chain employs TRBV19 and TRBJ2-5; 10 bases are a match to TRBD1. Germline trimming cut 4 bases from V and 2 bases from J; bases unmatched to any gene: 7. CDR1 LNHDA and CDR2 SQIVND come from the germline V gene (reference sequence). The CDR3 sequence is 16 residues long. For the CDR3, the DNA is TGTGCCAGTAGTAGGCGGGACAGGGGCAGGCAAGAGACCCAGTACTTC. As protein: CASSRRDRGRQETQYF.

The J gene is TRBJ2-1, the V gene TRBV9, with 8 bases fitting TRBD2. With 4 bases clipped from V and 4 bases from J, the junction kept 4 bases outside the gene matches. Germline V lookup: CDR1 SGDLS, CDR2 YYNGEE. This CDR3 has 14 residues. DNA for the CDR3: TGTGCCAGCAGCCCCAGACTAGCGTACAATGAGCAGTTCTTC. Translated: CASSPRLAYNEQFF. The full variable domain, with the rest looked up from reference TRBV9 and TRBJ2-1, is DSGVTQTPKHLITATGQRVTLRCSPRSGDLSVYWYQQSLDQGLQFLIQYYNGEERAKGNILERFSAQQFPDLHSELNLSSLELGDSALYFCASSPRLAYNEQFFGPGTRLTVL.

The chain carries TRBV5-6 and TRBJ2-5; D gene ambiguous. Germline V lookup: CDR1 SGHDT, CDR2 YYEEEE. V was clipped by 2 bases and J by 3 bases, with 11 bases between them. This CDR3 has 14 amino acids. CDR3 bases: TGTGCCAGCAGCTTCGTAACGGTGGAAGAGACCCAGTACTTC. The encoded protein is CASSFVTVEETQYF.

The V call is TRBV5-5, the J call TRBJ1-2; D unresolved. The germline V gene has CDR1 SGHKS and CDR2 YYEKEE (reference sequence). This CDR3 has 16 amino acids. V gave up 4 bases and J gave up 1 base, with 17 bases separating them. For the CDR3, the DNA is TGTGCCAGCAGCCTTTCAACAGTCATCCTTAACTATGGCTACACCTTC. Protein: CASSLSTVILNYGYTF.

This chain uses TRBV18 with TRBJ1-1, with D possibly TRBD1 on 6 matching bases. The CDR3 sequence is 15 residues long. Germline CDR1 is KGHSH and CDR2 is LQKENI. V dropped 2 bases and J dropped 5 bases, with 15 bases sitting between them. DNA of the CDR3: TGTGCCAGCTCACCATCGTTACAGGGCGGGACTGAAGCTTTCTTT. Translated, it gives CASSPSLQGGTEAFF.

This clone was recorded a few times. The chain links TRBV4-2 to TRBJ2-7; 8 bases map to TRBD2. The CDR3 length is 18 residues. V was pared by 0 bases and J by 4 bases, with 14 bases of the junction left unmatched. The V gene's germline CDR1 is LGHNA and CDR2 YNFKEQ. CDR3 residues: CASSQDYGRAGGRYEQYF. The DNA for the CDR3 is TGTGCCAGCAGCCAAGATTACGGGAGGGCCGGGGGGCGTTACGAGCAGTACTTC.

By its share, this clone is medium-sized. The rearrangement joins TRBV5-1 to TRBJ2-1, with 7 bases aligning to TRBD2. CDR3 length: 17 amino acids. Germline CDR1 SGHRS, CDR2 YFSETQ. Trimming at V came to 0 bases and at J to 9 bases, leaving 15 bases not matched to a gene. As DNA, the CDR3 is TGCGCCAGCAGCTTGGCCGGGGTGGCTAGCGGTATGTCTGAGCAGTTCTTC. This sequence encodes CASSLAGVASGMSEQFF.

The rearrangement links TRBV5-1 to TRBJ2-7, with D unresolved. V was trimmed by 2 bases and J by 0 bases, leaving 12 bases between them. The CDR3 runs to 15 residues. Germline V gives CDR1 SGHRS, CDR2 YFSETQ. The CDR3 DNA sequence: TGCGCCAGCAGCTTCGGAGAACGGAACTCCTACGAGCAGTACTTC. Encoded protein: CASSFGERNSYEQYF.

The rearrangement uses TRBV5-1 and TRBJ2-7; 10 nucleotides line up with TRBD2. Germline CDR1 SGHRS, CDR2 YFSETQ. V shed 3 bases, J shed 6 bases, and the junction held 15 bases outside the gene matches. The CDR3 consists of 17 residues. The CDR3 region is CASSWEGGPSGRFEQYF. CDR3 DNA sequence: TGCGCCAGCAGCTGGGAGGGGGGTCCTAGCGGGAGATTCGAGCAGTACTTC.

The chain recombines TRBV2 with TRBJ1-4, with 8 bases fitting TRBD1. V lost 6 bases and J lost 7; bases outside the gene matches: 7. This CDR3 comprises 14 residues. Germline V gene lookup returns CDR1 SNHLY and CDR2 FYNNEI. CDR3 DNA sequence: TGTGCCAGCAGCCTGACAGGGGTGGGTGAAAAACTGTTTTTT. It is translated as CASSLTGVGEKLFF. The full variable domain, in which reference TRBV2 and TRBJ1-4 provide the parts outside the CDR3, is EPEVTQTPSHQVTQMGQEVILRCVPISNHLYFYWYRQILGQKVEFLVSFYNNEISEKSEIFDDQFSVERPDGSNFTLKIRSTKLEDSAMYFCASSLTGVGEKLFFGSGTQLSVL.

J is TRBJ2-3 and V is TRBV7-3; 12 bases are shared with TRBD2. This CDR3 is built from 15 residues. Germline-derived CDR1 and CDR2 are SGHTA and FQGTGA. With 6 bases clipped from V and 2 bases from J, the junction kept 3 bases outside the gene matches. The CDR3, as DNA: TGTGCCAGCAGTTCTAGCGGGGGGGCCACAGATACGCAGTATTTT. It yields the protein CASSSSGGATDTQYF.

The CDR3 DNA reads TGTGCCAGCAGCTTTAGCGGGCGAGGCCAAGAGACCCAGTACTTC. Its translation is CASSFSGRGQETQYF. This rearrangement joins TRBV7-3 to TRBJ2-5, with TRBD2 identical over 7 bases. This CDR3 region has 15 residues. CDR1 and CDR2 from the germline V gene are SGHTA and FQGTGA. V gave up 3 bases and J gave up 1 base; unmatched junction bases: 5.

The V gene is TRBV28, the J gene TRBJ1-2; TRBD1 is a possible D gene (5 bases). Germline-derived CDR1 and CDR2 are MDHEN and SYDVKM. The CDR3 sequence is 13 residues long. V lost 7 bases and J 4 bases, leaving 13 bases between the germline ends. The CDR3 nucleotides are TGTGCCAGCATGTGGCAGGGAATCTATGGCTACACCTTC. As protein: CASMWQGIYGYTF.

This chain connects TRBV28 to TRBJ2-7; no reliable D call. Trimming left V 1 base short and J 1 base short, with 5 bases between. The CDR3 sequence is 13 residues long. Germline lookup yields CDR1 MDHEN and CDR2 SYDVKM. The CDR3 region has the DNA TGTGCCAGCAGTTTATCAGCGTCCTACGAGCAGTACTTC. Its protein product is CASSLSASYEQYF.

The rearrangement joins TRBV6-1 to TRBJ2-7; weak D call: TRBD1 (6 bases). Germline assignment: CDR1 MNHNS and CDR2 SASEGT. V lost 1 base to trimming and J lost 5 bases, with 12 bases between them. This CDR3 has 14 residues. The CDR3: CASSEDRDVHEQYF. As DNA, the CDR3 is TGTGCCAGCAGTGAAGACAGGGACGTCCACGAGCAGTACTTC.

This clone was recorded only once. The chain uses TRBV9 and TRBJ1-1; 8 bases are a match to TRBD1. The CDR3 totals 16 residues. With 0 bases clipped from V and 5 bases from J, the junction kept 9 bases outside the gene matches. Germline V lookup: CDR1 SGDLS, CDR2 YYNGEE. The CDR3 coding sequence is TGTGCCAGCAGCGTAGGACAGGGGTCGTTAGTTACTGAAGCTTTCTTT. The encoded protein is CASSVGQGSLVTEAFF.

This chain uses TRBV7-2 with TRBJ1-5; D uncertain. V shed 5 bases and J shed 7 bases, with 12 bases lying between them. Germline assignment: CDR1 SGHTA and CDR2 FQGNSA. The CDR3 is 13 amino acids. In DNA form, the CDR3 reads TGTGCCAGCAGCCCCCAGAGGGAACAGCCCCAGCATTTT. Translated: CASSPQREQPQHF.

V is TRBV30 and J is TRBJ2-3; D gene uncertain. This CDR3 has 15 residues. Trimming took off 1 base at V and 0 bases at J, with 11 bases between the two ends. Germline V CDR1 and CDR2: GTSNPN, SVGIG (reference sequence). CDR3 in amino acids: CAWSGPGGSTDTQYF. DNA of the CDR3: TGTGCCTGGAGTGGGCCCGGCGGCAGCACAGATACGCAGTATTTT.